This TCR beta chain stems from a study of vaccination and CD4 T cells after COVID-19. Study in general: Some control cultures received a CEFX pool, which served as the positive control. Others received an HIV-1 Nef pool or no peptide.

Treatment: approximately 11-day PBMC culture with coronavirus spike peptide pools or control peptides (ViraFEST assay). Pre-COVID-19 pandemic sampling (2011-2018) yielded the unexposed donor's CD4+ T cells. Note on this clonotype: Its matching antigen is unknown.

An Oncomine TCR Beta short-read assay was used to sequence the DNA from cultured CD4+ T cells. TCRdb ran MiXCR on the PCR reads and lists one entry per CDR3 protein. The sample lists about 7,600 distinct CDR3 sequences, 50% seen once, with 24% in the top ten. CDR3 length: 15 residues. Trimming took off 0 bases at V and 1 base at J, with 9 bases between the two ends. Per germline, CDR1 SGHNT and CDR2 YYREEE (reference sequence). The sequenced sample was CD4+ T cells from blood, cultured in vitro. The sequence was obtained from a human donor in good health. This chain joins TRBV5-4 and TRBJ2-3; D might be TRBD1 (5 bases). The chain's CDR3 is CASSLVDIRTDTQYF. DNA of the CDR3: TGTGCCAGCAGCTTGGTGGACATACGCACAGATACGCAGTATTTT.